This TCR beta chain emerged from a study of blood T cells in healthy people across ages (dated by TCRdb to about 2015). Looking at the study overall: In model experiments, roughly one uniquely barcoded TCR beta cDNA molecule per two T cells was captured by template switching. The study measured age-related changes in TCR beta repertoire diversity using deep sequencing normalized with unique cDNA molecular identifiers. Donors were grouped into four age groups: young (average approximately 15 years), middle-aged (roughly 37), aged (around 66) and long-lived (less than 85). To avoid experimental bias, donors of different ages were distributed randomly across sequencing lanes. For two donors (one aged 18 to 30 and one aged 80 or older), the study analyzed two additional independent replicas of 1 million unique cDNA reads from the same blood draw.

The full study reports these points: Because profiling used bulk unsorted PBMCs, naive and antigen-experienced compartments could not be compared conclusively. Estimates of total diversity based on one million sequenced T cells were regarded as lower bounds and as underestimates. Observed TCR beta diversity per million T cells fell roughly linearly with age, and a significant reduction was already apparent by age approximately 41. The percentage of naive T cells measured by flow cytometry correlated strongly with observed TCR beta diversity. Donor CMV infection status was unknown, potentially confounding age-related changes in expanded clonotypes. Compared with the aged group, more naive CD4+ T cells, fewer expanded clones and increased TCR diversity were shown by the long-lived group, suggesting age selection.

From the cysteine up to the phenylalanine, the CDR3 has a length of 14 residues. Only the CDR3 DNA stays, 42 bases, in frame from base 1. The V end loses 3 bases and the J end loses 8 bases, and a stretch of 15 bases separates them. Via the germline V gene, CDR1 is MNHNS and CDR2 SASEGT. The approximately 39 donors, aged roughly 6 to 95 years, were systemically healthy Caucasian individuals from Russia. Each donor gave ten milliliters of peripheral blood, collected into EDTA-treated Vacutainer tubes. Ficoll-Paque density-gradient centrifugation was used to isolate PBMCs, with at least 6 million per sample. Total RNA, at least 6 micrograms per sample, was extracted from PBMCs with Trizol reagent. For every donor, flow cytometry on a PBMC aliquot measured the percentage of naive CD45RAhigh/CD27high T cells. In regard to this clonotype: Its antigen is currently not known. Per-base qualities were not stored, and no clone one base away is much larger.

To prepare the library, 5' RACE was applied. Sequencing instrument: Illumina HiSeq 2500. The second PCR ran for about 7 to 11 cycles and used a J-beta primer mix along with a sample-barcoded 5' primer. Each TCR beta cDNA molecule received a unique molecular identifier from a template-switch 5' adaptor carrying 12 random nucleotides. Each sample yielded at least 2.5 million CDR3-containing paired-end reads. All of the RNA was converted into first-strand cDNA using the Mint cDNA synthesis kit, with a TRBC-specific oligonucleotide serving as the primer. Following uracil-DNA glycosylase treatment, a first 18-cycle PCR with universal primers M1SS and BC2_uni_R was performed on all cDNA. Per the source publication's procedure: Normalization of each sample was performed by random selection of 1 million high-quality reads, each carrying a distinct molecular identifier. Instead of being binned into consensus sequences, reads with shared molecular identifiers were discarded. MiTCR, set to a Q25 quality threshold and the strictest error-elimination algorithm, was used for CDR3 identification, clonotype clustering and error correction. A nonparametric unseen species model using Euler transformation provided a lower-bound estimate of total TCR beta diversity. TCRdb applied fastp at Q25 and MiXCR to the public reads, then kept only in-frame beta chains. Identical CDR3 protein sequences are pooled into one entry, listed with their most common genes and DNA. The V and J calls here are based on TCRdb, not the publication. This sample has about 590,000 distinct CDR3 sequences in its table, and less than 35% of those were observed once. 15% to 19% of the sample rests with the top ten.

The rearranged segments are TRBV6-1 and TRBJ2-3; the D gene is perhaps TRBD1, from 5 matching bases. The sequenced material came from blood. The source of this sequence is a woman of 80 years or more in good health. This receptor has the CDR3 CASSEVRDWGTQYF. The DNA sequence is TGTGCCAGCAGTGAGGTCAGGGATTGGGGTACGCAGTATTTT.